This record concerns one TCR beta chain sequence. The sample originates from a study of neoadjuvant nivolumab and ipilimumab in lung cancer. Trimming cost V 0 bases and J 5 bases, with 11 bases left between them. CDR1 and CDR2 from the germline V gene are KGHSH and LQKENI. The CDR3 runs to 15 residues. Libraries were prepared by immunoSEQ multiplex PCR; TCRdb keeps only in-frame clonotypes and omits some of them. The sample carries 10,000 to 15,000 clones, around 70% recorded once. The sequenced sample was peripheral blood, obtained after neoadjuvant nivolumab, alone or with ipilimumab, at or shortly before surgery. This sequence joins TRBV18 and TRBJ2-1, with TRBD2 as a possible D gene (6 bases). The sequence was obtained from an adult with non-small cell lung cancer. The CDR3 bases are TGTGCCAGCTCACCACCGACGGGAGTGGACAATGAGCAGTTCTTC. It is translated as CASSPPTGVDNEQFF.